Each of the 22 T cell receptor beta chains below was sequenced from the same sample in a study of blood T cell repertoires in COVID-19. The assay was immunoSEQ multiplex PCR, and TCRdb's table has in-frame clones only and misses some. This sample has 100,000 to 150,000 clones, with around 89% found just once. Sequenced: peripheral blood. These receptors all stem from a man over 45 with active or convalescent COVID-19.

This clone was recorded a few times. The chain couples TRBV14 to TRBJ2-7; the match to TRBD1 covers 12 bases. J was trimmed by 4 bases and V by 3 bases; bases with no gene match: 4. This CDR3 comprises 15 residues. Looked up from germline, CDR1 is SGHDN and CDR2 is FVKESK. CDR3 sequence (DNA): TGTGCCAGCAGCCAGCCGGGACAGGGGGCTTACGAGCAGTACTTC. Encoded protein: CASSQPGQGAYEQYF.

This clone was detected only once. The chain is built from TRBV7-2 and TRBJ2-7, with D hard to call. Germline loops: CDR1 SGHTA, CDR2 FQGNSA. V gave up 0 bases and J gave up 4 bases, with 7 bases separating them. This CDR3 contains 13 residues. The CDR3 DNA is TGTGCCAGCAGCTTAGCGCGGAGATACGAGCAGTACTTC. Translated: CASSLARRYEQYF.

This clone was counted once. The chain combines TRBV21-1 with TRBJ2-7; the table calls TRBD2, which could not be checked here. TRBV21-1 is labeled a pseudogene. The CDR3 is 16 residues long. CDR3: CASTRSEVPNSYEQYF. As DNA, the CDR3 is TGTGCCAGCACCCGAAGCGAGGTCCCGAACTCCTACGAGCAGTACTTC.

This sequence joins TRBV5-1 and TRBJ2-2; 7 nucleotides agree with TRBD1. CDR1 and CDR2 from the germline V gene are SGHRS and YFSETQ. The CDR3 runs 14 residues. After removal of 0 bases from V and 7 bases from J, the junction contained 3 bases not matched to a gene. The CDR3 loop reads CASSLVQGVGELFF. CDR3 nucleotides: TGCGCCAGCAGCTTGGTTCAGGGGGTCGGGGAGCTGTTTTTT.

The chain couples TRBV7-8 to TRBJ1-5; D possibly corresponds to TRBD1 (5 bases). V gave up 2 bases and J gave up 0 bases, with 8 bases separating them. Germline V CDR1 and CDR2: SGHVS, FQNEAQ. CDR3 length: 15 amino acids. The CDR3 DNA sequence: TGTGCCAGCAGCTTATGGGGCTCTAGCAATCAGCCCCAGCATTTT. Its protein product is CASSLWGSSNQPQHF.

This sequence joins TRBV10-3 and TRBJ1-1; 10 bases fit TRBD1. This CDR3 comprises 15 residues. The trim removed 5 bases at V and 5 bases at J, leaving 8 bases unmatched. Germline loops: CDR1 ENHRY, CDR2 SYGVKD. Here the CDR3 reads CAISSRQGAETEAFF. For the CDR3, the DNA is TGTGCCATCAGTTCCAGACAGGGGGCAGAAACTGAAGCTTTCTTT.

The chain has TRBV5-1 and TRBJ2-7, with unresolved D. V lost 1 base to trimming and J lost 6 bases, with 14 bases between them. From germline, CDR1 is SGHRS and CDR2 YFSETQ. The CDR3 is 14 amino acids. The CDR3 region is CASSLSQYTGEQYF. The CDR3 DNA follows: TGCGCCAGCAGCTTGTCCCAGTACACGGGCGAGCAGTACTTC. Complete variable domain (other parts from reference TRBV5-1 and TRBJ2-7): KAGVTQTPRYLIKTRGQQVTLSCSPISGHRSVSWYQQTPGQGLQFLFEYFSETQRNKGNFPGRFSGRQFSNSRSEMNVSTLELGDSALYLCASSLSQYTGEQYFGPGTRLTVT.

A single count supports this clone. The J gene is TRBJ2-1, the V gene TRBV2, with 13 bases matching TRBD2. This CDR3 contains 15 residues. CDR1 SNHLY and CDR2 FYNNEI come from the germline V gene. Trimming removed 5 bases from V and 4 bases from J; junction bases left unmatched: 2. The DNA of the CDR3 is TGTGCCAGCAGTCGACTAGCGGGAGGTTACAATGAGCAGTTCTTC. It codes for CASSRLAGGYNEQFF.

The genes are TRBV5-1 and TRBJ2-5; D is undetermined. Deletions cut 4 bases from V and 5 bases from J, with 9 bases between. CDR3 size: 12 residues. Germline values: CDR1 SGHRS, CDR2 YFSETQ. CDR3 sequence: CASSAAHETQYF. Here the CDR3 DNA reads TGCGCCAGCAGCGCGGCCCACGAGACCCAGTACTTC.

The genes are TRBV3-1 (or the pseudogene TRBV3-2) and TRBJ1-5; 9 bases line up with TRBD1. This CDR3 has 15 amino acids. Trimming removed 3 bases from V and 5 bases from J; junction bases left unmatched: 5. Germline lookup yields CDR1 LGHDT and CDR2 YNNKEL (reference sequence). This CDR3 is CASSQGQGSHQPQHF. CDR3 nucleotides: TGTGCCAGCAGCCAGGGACAGGGATCGCATCAGCCCCAGCATTTT.

This clone occurred a few times. The rearrangement uses TRBV5-1 and TRBJ1-4; no clear D gene. This CDR3 is 16 amino acids long. Trimming shortened V by 4 bases and J by 8 bases, and 21 bases separated the two germline ends. Germline assignment: CDR1 SGHRS and CDR2 YFSETQ. This CDR3 is CASSPGVRNHMEKLFF. The CDR3 nucleotides read TGCGCCAGCAGCCCCGGTGTGCGGAATCATATGGAAAAACTGTTTTTT.

The chain employs TRBV4-1 and TRBJ1-2, with D hard to call. Trimming took off 4 bases at V and 2 bases at J, with 14 bases between the two ends. The germline gives CDR1 MGHRA, CDR2 YSYEKL. This CDR3 is built from 15 residues. The CDR3 here is CASSPGGGLNYGYTF. DNA for the CDR3: TGCGCCAGCAGCCCAGGAGGAGGACTGAACTATGGCTACACCTTC.

V and J are TRBV5-6 and TRBJ2-5, with 7 bases identical to TRBD2. Germline loops: CDR1 SGHDT, CDR2 YYEEEE. Unmatched junction bases numbered 7, after V lost 1 base and J lost 1 base. The CDR3 has 16 residues. The CDR3 nucleotides read TGTGCCAGCAGCTTGTTGGGCGGGGGTTTCCAAGAGACCCAGTACTTC. This encodes CASSLLGGGFQETQYF.

The CDR3, as DNA: TGTGCCAGCTCATCAACCGGGACTAGCCTGAACACCGGGGAGCTGTTTTTT. Translating it yields CASSSTGTSLNTGELFF. This chain uses TRBV18 with TRBJ2-2; 9 nucleotides line up with TRBD2. The CDR3 spans 17 residues. The ends lost 5 bases at V and 1 base at J; junction bases unmatched: 8. Germline V CDR1 and CDR2: KGHSH, LQKENI.

The chain combines TRBV7-2 with TRBJ1-5; maybe TRBD1 (5 bases). V was trimmed by 2 bases and J by 5 bases, leaving 13 bases between them. Germline V lookup: CDR1 SGHTA, CDR2 FQGNSA. The CDR3 extends over 15 amino acids. The CDR3 DNA reads as TGTGCCAGCAGCTTAAAATGGGGGGATCATCAGCCCCAGCATTTT. Residues: CASSLKWGDHQPQHF.

V usage is TRBV28 and J usage is TRBJ2-7, with a possible D match to TRBD1 (6 bases). The germline V and J ends were trimmed by 2 bases and 7 bases, with 15 bases remaining between them. Germline V gene lookup returns CDR1 MDHEN and CDR2 SYDVKM. The CDR3 covers 14 residues. This CDR3 reads CASSLIGTRREQYF. CDR3 coding DNA: TGTGCCAGCAGTTTAATCGGGACAAGGCGGGAGCAGTACTTC.

The chain uses TRBV30 and TRBJ1-1; the D gene is possibly TRBD1 (5 bases). Trimming cost V 2 bases and J 4 bases, with 23 bases left between them. The CDR3 has 17 amino acids. Germline V gene sequence: CDR1 GTSNPN, CDR2 SVGIG (reference sequence). CDR3 DNA: TGTGCCTGGAGTAATGGACAAATCCCTACTCGTATCACTGAAGCTTTCTTT. Its translation: CAWSNGQIPTRITEAFF.

V and J are TRBV11-2 and TRBJ1-1; the match to TRBD1 covers 8 bases. From germline, CDR1 is SGHAT and CDR2 FQNNGV. This CDR3 has 15 amino acids. V lost 1 base, J lost 6 bases, and 7 bases stayed unmatched. The DNA of the CDR3 is TGTGCCAGCAGCTTAGGACAGGGGAATAGCGCTGAAGCTTTCTTT. Translation gives CASSLGQGNSAEAFF.

The CDR3 here is CASSLARGTGELFF. The CDR3 nucleotides read TGTGCCAGCAGCTTAGCCAGGGGGACCGGGGAGCTGTTTTTT. The V call is TRBV7-8, the J call TRBJ2-2; 7 bases match TRBD1. V was pared by 0 bases and J by 5 bases, with 0 bases of the junction left unmatched. The CDR3 sequence is 14 residues long. CDR1 is SGHVS, CDR2 FQNEAQ, per germline.

V is TRBV23-1 and J is TRBJ2-7, with TRBD2 matching 9 bases. TRBV23-1 carries the ORF label, with uncertain function. The V and J ends lost 8 bases and 2 bases, in that order; junction bases with no gene match: 7. This CDR3 comprises 14 residues. This CDR3 reads CASVGTSCPYEQYF. The CDR3 DNA reads TGCGCCAGCGTAGGGACTAGCTGCCCCTACGAGCAGTACTTC.

The chain has TRBV18 and TRBJ1-6; TRBD1 matches at 9 bases. The CDR3 sequence is 16 residues long. Germline CDR1 KGHSH, CDR2 LQKENI. With 8 bases clipped from V and 2 bases from J, the junction kept 7 bases outside the gene matches. The CDR3 DNA follows: TGTGCCAGCGCGCTACAGGGGGCCACCTATAATTCACCCCTCCACTTT. Its translation is CASALQGATYNSPLHF.

This chain links TRBV7-2 with TRBJ2-7, with a possible D match to TRBD2 (5 bases). This CDR3 comprises 15 residues. Trimming left V 5 bases short and J 2 bases short, with 16 bases between. Germline V lookup: CDR1 SGHTA, CDR2 FQGNSA. The CDR3 nucleotides are TGTGCCAGCAGCCAAGGCGGGCTTATGACCTACGAGCAGTACTTC. Encoded protein: CASSQGGLMTYEQYF.